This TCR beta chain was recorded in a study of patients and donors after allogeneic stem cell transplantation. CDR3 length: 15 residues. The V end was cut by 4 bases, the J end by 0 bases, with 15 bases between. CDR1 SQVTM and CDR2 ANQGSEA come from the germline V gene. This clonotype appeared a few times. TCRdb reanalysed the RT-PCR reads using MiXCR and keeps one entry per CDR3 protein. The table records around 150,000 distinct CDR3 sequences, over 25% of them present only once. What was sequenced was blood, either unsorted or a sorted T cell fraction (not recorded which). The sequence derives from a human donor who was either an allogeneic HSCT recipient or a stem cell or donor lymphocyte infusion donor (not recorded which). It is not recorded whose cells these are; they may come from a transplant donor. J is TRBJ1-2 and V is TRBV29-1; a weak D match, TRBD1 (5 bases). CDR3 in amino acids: CSVGGPEEANYGYTF. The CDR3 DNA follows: TGCAGCGTTGGGGGCCCCGAGGAGGCTAACTATGGCTACACCTTC.